This passage covers 2 T cell receptor beta chains from one sample sequenced in a study of OX40 agonist ivuxolimab in advanced cancers. Measured with immunoSEQ multiplex PCR; TCRdb has only the in-frame clones, and not every one. The table shows 80,000 to 95,000 clones, with 86% occurring only once. The specimen comprised CD4+ or CD8+ T cells sorted from blood, sampled in a trial of the OX40 agonist ivuxolimab. The receptors here all came from an adult with an advanced solid tumor such as melanoma, head and neck, liver or kidney cancer.

The chain carries TRBV18 and TRBJ2-1; D gene unclear. The CDR3 runs to 14 residues. V shed 2 bases and J shed 5 bases, with 10 bases lying between them. Germline V lookup: CDR1 KGHSH, CDR2 LQKENI. CDR3 region: CASSPETRNNEQFF. The DNA for the CDR3 is TGTGCCAGCTCACCAGAGACACGAAACAATGAGCAGTTCTTC.

This clone has more than one count but fewer than ten. The chain recombines TRBV9 with TRBJ1-6; TRBD1 matches 11 bases. Trimming at V came to 4 bases and at J to 7 bases, leaving 4 bases not matched to a gene. Germline CDR1 reads SGDLS; CDR2 reads YYNGEE. CDR3 length: 15 residues. In DNA form, the CDR3 reads TGTGCCAGCAGCACGGGACAGGGGGGGAATTCACCCCTCCACTTT. This codes for CASSTGQGGNSPLHF.